This TCR beta chain derives from a study of blood T cell repertoires in COVID-19 (dated by TCRdb to 2018 to 2021). At the level of the whole study: Samples covering the acute and convalescent phases of COVID-19 were provided by collaborators in the United States, Italy and Spain. Samples came from the ongoing ImmuneRACE study (first 160 participants) plus 1,254 subjects from 6 global collaborators. The material from the prospective study consisted of cDNA or gDNA derived from T cells, B-cell-depleted T cells, or PBMCs. HLA class I and class II types, where available, came from metadata supplied by the sample provider rather than from assay-based typing. A freely available public database, intended as a resource for researchers studying the immune response to SARS-CoV-2, is where the repertoires were released. Nearly every sample came with metadata listing a de-identified subject ID, COVID-19 status, age in years and sex. Subjects who had been exposed to COVID-19, were actively infected with it, or had recovered from it provided the deeply sampled blood TCRbeta repertoires that made up the dataset.

TCRbeta CDR3 regions were amplified from genomic DNA by means of the immunoSEQ Assay, a bias-controlled multiplex PCR. In the paper's pipeline: Nucleated cell counts per sample were estimated from amplification of reference gene primers within the assay. To quantify the absolute abundance of each unique TCRbeta CDR3 rearrangement, sequence reads were collapsed and filtered. For each sample, productive Simpson clonality was calculated as the square root of Simpson's diversity index over productive rearrangements. TCRdb provides this immuneACCESS table in a form limited to in-frame rearrangements. Some clones are lacking; in checked studies, under half of them reflect an unresolved V gene, and why the rest are absent is not known. V and J calls and clone size are copied from that table; D and trimming were computed from the DNA. The sample records about 74,000 clones, almost 90% of which are singletons. The leading ten clones occupy more than 1.5% of the sample.

Study-level results and caveats: How much clinical and demographic metadata was included differed by source and by participant, and the metadata was provided uncurated.

Each collaborating institution followed its own protocols to collect whole blood in K2EDTA tubes. For TCRbeta analysis, collaborator samples were shipped as frozen whole blood, as isolated PBMCs, or as DNA extracted from either sample type. CDR1 and CDR2 are read off the germline V gene (reference sequence) as WNHNN and SYGVQD. The CDR3 contains 12 residues, cysteine and phenylalanine counted. The only DNA kept is the CDR3, 36 bases in frame from the first base. Trimming accounts for 8 bases at V and 8 bases at J, while the number of junction bases matched to no gene is 5. On this clone itself: The antigen it recognizes is unknown. Qualities for individual bases were not recorded, and no much larger clone is one base off.

The receptor comes from a woman older than 75 with active or convalescent COVID-19. This sequence uses TRBV10-1 and TRBJ1-1; TRBD1 matches 10 bases in the middle. Material for sequencing was peripheral blood. The CDR3 protein: CASRDRGNEAFF. The nucleotides read TGCGCCAGCCGGGACAGGGGAAACGAAGCTTTCTTT.